This T cell receptor (beta chain) was recovered during a study of Graves' ophthalmopathy and Graves' hyperthyroidism listed by TCRdb under 2018. Study-wide context: Peripheral blood was collected at initial diagnosis, before any treatment. After sampling, hyperthyroidism patients received methimazole starting at 30 mg daily, and ophthalmopathy patients received high-dose intravenous methylprednisolone. In total, 135 blood samples were TCR-sequenced: approximately 42 ophthalmopathy, approximately 80 hyperthyroidism and approximately 17 hyperthyroidism-to-ophthalmopathy patients. In more than five hyperthyroidism patients, the T-cell repertoires found in thyroid tissue were compared with those found in blood. An independent validation cohort was composed of 18 to 20 hyperthyroidism patients and around 16 patients who later progressed from hyperthyroidism to ophthalmopathy. TCR beta repertoire signatures were used to distinguish Graves' ophthalmopathy from Graves' hyperthyroidism and to predict progression to ophthalmopathy. To explore V-J signatures that separate ophthalmopathy from hyperthyroidism, a discovery set of approximately 100 patients was enrolled, consisting of 40 to 45 with ophthalmopathy and under 65 with stable hyperthyroidism. Points the paper makes about the study in general: In cross-validation, the 13-signature model distinguished ophthalmopathy from stable hyperthyroidism with about 89% sensitivity and 81% to 82% specificity, while in the test set the corresponding values were approximately 80% and 75%. Sample size was not predetermined statistically, and investigators were not blinded to group allocation. In validation, the model predicted ophthalmopathy progression with about 71% sensitivity and 72.22% specificity; some twelve predicted patients were CT-confirmed with GO in a median of approximately six months. Most expanded thyroid clonotypes with a frequency above 0.001 also appeared in blood, which suggests that blood repertoires may reflect the immune response in the thyroid.

Ophthalmopathy patients had moderately to severely active disease, Clinical Activity Score of at least 3, NOSPECS grade of at least 4, and disease duration under 3 months. Patients were excluded if they had other autoimmune diseases, uncontrolled infections, pregnancy or lactation. Diagnosis relied on clinical symptoms, serum thyroxine, TRAb, thyroid ultrasound and orbital computed tomography. Ficoll-Paque density gradient centrifugation was used to isolate PBMCs from approximately 10 ml of fresh peripheral blood. Trizol reagent was used to extract the total RNA, and its quality was then checked on an Agilent 2100 Bioanalyzer. V ends up 6 bases short and J 7 bases short, with an unmatched junction base count of 4. The germline V gene (reference sequence) specifies SEHNR as CDR1 and FQNEAQ as CDR2. Inclusive of the bounding cysteine and phenylalanine, the CDR3 is 13 residues long. The kept DNA is CDR3 alone, 39 bases in frame from the first base.

For repertoire sequencing, the TCR beta CDR3 regions were amplified from RNA transcripts. The first round of RT-PCR was done with HTBI primers and the Qiagen OneStep RT-PCR kit, and was followed by a second round of multiplex PCR, then size selection and purification. Libraries were sequenced on an Illumina HiSeq2000 using paired-end 100 bp reads. Under the source paper's analysis protocol: Reads were processed with SOAPnuke, discarding reads with adapters, uncalled bases, mean Phred below 15, or no exact constant-primer or identifier match. High-quality paired reads were merged with COPE v1.2.5. Each unique nucleotide sequence was defined as a clonotype, and clonotypes were aligned to IMGT TRB V, D and J references with MiTCR v1.1. Analysis was restricted to V-J combinations with a frequency above 0.0001, which covered 99.2% of repertoires. For each V-J combination, a TCR clonal expansion and chaos score was defined as the ratio of F50 clonal expansion to chaos observed in the TCRdist matrix. Welch's t-statistics and random forest were used to reduce the features to 10 to 15 V-J combinations, which were then used as input to a naive Bayes classifier. The similarity between thyroid and blood repertoires was quantified using the Morisita-Horn index. The public reads were quality trimmed at Q25 with fastp and then assembled into clones with MiXCR by TCRdb, keeping productive beta chains. Every entry covers one CDR3 protein and lists the most common genes and DNA from its rows. These V and J calls rely on TCRdb rather than the paper's analysis. The sample table contains almost 750,000 distinct CDR3 sequences; only one count was recorded for 40% of them. Of the sample, 40% to 45% falls within the top ten clones.

This clonotype appeared a few times. Its antigen has not been determined. Qualities for individual bases were not recorded, and no much larger clone is one base off. The chain uses TRBV7-9 and TRBJ1-2; 11 central bases correspond to TRBD1. The specimen sequenced was peripheral blood. The sequence came from an adult man with Graves' ophthalmopathy. The CDR3 protein is CASSQDRGLGYTF. The DNA reads TGTGCCAGCAGTCAGGACAGGGGGCTTGGCTACACCTTC.